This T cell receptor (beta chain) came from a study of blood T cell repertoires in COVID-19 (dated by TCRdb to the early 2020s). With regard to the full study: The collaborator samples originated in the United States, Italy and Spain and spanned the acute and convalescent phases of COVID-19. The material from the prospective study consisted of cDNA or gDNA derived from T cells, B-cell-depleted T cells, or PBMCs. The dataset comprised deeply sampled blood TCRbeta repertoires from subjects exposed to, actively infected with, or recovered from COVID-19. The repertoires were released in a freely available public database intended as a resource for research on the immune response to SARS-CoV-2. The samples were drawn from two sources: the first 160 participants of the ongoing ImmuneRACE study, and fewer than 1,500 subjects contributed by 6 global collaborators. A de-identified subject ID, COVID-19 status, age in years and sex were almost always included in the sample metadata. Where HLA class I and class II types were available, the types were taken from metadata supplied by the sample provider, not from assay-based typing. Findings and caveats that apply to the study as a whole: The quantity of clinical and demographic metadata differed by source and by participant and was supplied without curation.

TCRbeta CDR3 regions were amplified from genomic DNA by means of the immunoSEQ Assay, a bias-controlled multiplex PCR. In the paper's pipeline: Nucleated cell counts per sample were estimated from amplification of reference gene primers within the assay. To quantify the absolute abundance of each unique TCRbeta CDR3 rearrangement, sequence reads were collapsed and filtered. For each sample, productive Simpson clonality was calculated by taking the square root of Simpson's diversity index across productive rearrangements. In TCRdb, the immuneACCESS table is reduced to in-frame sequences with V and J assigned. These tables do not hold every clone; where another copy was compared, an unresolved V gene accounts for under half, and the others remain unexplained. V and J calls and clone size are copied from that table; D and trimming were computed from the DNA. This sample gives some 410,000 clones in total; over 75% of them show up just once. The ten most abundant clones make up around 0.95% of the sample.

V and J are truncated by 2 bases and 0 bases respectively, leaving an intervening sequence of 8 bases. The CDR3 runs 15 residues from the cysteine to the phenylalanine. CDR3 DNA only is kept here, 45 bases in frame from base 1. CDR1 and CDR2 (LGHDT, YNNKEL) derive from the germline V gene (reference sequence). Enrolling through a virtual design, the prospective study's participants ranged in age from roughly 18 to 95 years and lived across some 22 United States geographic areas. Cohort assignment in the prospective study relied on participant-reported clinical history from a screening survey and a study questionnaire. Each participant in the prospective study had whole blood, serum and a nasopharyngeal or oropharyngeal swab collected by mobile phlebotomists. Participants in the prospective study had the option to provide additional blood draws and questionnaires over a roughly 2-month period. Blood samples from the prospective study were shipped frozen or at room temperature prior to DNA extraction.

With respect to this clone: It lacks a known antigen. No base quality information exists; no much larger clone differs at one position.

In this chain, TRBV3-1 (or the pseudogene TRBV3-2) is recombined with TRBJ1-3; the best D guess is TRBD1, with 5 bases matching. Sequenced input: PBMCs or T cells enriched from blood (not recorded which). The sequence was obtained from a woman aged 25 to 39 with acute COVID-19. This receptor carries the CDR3 CASSQSRVSGNTIYF. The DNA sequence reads TGTGCCAGCAGCCAAAGCAGGGTCTCTGGAAACACCATATATTTT.